The 19 T cell receptor beta chains below all came from one sample that was sequenced in a study of CD8+CD57+ T cells in acquired aplastic anemia. Only patients with CD8+CD57+ cell expansion on flow cytometry were chosen for sequencing. The study profiled TCR beta VDJ and CDR3 using genomic DNA as template. TCRdb recomputed calls from the reads with MiXCR, one row per CDR3 protein. Of 150,000 to 200,000 distinct CDR3 sequences in the sample, about 48% were seen once. The specimen sequenced was sorted CD4+, CD8+, or CD8+CD57+ T cells (not recorded which) from PBMCs. Every receptor here comes from a human donor with aplastic anemia.

The chain carries TRBV24-1 and TRBJ2-2; D unresolved. The CDR3 spans 13 residues. Trimming removed 3 bases from V and 6 bases from J, with 7 bases in between. Germline V gene sequence: CDR1 KGHDR, CDR2 SFDVKD. The CDR3, as DNA: TGTGCCACCAGTGATGGTGCCGCCGGGGAGCTGTTTTTT. This codes for CATSDGAAGELFF.

This clonotype was counted ten times or more. The rearrangement joins TRBV5-1 to TRBJ2-3, with D perhaps matching TRBD2 (5 bases). The CDR3 is 12 amino acids. CDR1 SGHRS and CDR2 YFSETQ come from the germline V gene. V lost 0 bases and J lost 13, with 12 bases in between. The CDR3 reads CASSLEDSHEYF. In nucleotides, the CDR3 is TGCGCCAGCAGCTTGGAGGACTCCCACGAGTATTTT.

In this sample, this clonotype turned up many times. V gene TRBV19 combines with J gene TRBJ1-5; perhaps TRBD1 as D (6 bases). V was clipped by 7 bases and J by 7 bases, with 14 bases between them. This CDR3 is 13 amino acids long. Germline values: CDR1 LNHDA, CDR2 SQIVND (reference sequence). CDR3 nucleotides: TGTGCCAGTAATTCCGGGGGCGTACAGCCCCAGCATTTT. This encodes CASNSGGVQPQHF.

This clonotype was detected many times. J is TRBJ2-2 and V is TRBV7-9, with D possibly matching TRBD1 (6 bases). The CDR3 totals 16 residues. Trimming left V 5 bases short and J 4 bases short, with 17 bases between. Germline assignment: CDR1 SEHNR and CDR2 FQNEAQ (reference sequence). CDR3 sequence (DNA): TGTGCCAGCAGCCAGGGACAAAGAAACCCCACCGGGGAGCTGTTTTTT. It encodes CASSQGQRNPTGELFF. Full variable domain (missing parts from reference TRBV7-9 and TRBJ2-2): DTGVSQNPRHKITKRGQNVTFRCDPISEHNRLYWYRQTLGQGPEFLTYFQNEAQLEKSRLLSDRFSAERPKGSFSTLEIQRTEQGDSAMYLCASSQGQRNPTGELFFGEGSRLTVL.

V usage is TRBV4-2 and J usage is TRBJ1-4; 9 nucleotides agree with TRBD1. The CDR3 extends over 15 amino acids. The J segment lost 10 bases and the V segment lost 2 bases, leaving 8 bases of the junction unmatched. Germline V gene sequence: CDR1 LGHNA, CDR2 YNFKEQ. DNA for the CDR3: TGTGCCAGCAGCCAAAGGGGGACAGGGCCAGGAAAACTGTTTTTT. Protein product: CASSQRGTGPGKLFF.

This clonotype was seen many times. The gene calls are TRBV5-1 and TRBJ2-2, with no clear D. Per germline, CDR1 SGHRS and CDR2 YFSETQ. The CDR3 has 11 amino acids. The V gene lost 2 bases and the J gene lost 7 bases, with 3 bases spanning the gap. The CDR3 sequence: CASSFVGELFF. The CDR3 DNA sequence: TGCGCCAGCAGCTTCGTCGGGGAGCTGTTTTTT.

This clonotype was seen many times. The gene calls are TRBV6-5 and TRBJ2-1; the D is unclear. CDR3 size: 13 residues. Trimming stripped 3 bases from V and 6 bases from J, with 9 bases between. The germline V gene has CDR1 MNHEY and CDR2 SVGAGI. The CDR3 nucleotides read TGTGCCAGCAGTTATTCTCAGATCAATGAGCAGTTCTTC. Residues: CASSYSQINEQFF.

The chain couples TRBV9 to TRBJ1-2; D unclear. Trimming stripped 7 bases from V and 8 bases from J, with 21 bases between. Germline lookup yields CDR1 SGDLS and CDR2 YYNGEE. The CDR3 runs to 14 residues. CDR3 loop: CASGSPVPSRGYTF. The CDR3, as DNA: TGTGCCAGCGGCTCTCCGGTACCCTCGAGAGGCTACACCTTC.

V is TRBV2 and J is TRBJ2-7; TRBD2 aligns across 12 bases. The CDR3 sequence is 17 residues long. Germline-derived CDR1 and CDR2 are SNHLY and FYNNEI. Trimming at V came to 6 bases and at J to 9 bases, leaving 18 bases not matched to a gene. The chain's CDR3 is CASSQTARLAGDAGQYF. The CDR3, as DNA: TGTGCCAGCAGCCAAACGGCAAGACTAGCGGGAGACGCGGGGCAGTACTTC.

The chain recombines TRBV20-1 with TRBJ1-2; D possibly corresponds to TRBD1 (5 bases). This CDR3 has 12 residues. Germline V gives CDR1 DFQATT, CDR2 SNEGSKA (reference sequence). The CDR3 bases are TGCAGGGCAGACAGTGGGCACTATGGCTACACCTTC. Translation: CRADSGHYGYTF.

The chain combines TRBV11-3 with TRBJ2-5, with D possibly matching TRBD2 (5 bases). Looked up from germline, CDR1 is SGHNT and CDR2 is YENEEA. The CDR3 loop spans 13 amino acids. Trimming removed 1 base from V and 5 bases from J, with 8 bases in between. The CDR3 sequence is CASSLGAAETQYF. In DNA form, the CDR3 reads TGTGCCAGCAGCTTAGGAGCGGCTGAGACCCAGTACTTC.

The table lists this clonotype with many counts. V usage is TRBV4-3 and J usage is TRBJ2-7, with 8 bases aligning to TRBD1. This CDR3 comprises 15 residues. The junction had 5 bases not matched to a gene; V was cut back by 0 bases and J by 4 bases. Germline CDR1 LGHNA, CDR2 YSLEER. For the CDR3, the DNA is TGCGCCAGCAGCCAAGAGTGGCAGGGGGCGTACGAGCAGTACTTC. It translates to CASSQEWQGAYEQYF.

This clonotype was seen at least ten times. The J gene is TRBJ2-7, the V gene TRBV6-5, with 7 positions matching TRBD2. This CDR3 contains 15 residues. Germline values: CDR1 MNHEY, CDR2 SVGAGI. After removal of 6 bases from V and 6 bases from J, the junction contained 14 bases not matched to a gene. Here the CDR3 reads CASSPNAGDQGEQYF. CDR3 nucleotides: TGTGCCAGCAGCCCCAACGCGGGGGATCAGGGCGAGCAGTACTTC.

This clonotype was recorded many times. This chain uses TRBV7-9 with TRBJ1-1; unclear D gene. Trimming pared 5 bases from V and 5 bases from J, leaving 9 bases between. Germline V gene lookup returns CDR1 SEHNR and CDR2 FQNEAQ (reference sequence). This CDR3 spans 12 amino acids. In nucleotides, the CDR3 is TGTGCCAGCAGCAATATGATAACTGAAGCTTTCTTT. As protein: CASSNMITEAFF.

This clonotype was counted many times. The chain is built from TRBV7-8 and TRBJ1-4; TRBD1 might be the D (6 bases). Germline lookup yields CDR1 SGHVS and CDR2 FQNEAQ. Trimming removed 5 bases at V and 8 bases at J, with 15 bases between. The CDR3 runs 14 residues. DNA of the CDR3: TGTGCCAGCAGCCCGGGCAGGGGAGACGAAAAACTGTTTTTT. It encodes CASSPGRGDEKLFF. Filled out from reference TRBV7-8 and TRBJ1-4, the complete variable domain reads GAGVSQSPRYKVAKRGQDVALRCDPISGHVSLFWYQQALGQGPEFLTYFQNEAQLDKSGLPSDRFFAERPEGSVSTLKIQRTQQEDSAVYLCASSPGRGDEKLFFGSGTQLSVL.

This clonotype was seen many times. This sequence joins TRBV7-9 and TRBJ2-5; D may be TRBD2 (5 bases). The CDR3 consists of 14 residues. The germline V gene has CDR1 SEHNR and CDR2 FQNEAQ (reference sequence). V gave up 1 base and J gave up 2 bases, with 8 bases separating them. In DNA, the CDR3 is TGTGCCAGCAGCTTAGTGGAGGAACAAGAGACCCAGTACTTC. Encoded protein: CASSLVEEQETQYF. Supplemented by reference TRBV7-9 and TRBJ2-5, the full variable domain reads DTGVSQNPRHKITKRGQNVTFRCDPISEHNRLYWYRQTLGQGPEFLTYFQNEAQLEKSRLLSDRFSAERPKGSFSTLEIQRTEQGDSAMYLCASSLVEEQETQYFGPGTRLLVL.

V usage is TRBV7-9 and J usage is TRBJ2-5; D is unclear. The CDR3 length is 11 residues. Germline V gene sequence: CDR1 SEHNR, CDR2 FQNEAQ (reference sequence). Deletions cut 1 base from V and 7 bases from J, with 4 bases between. CDR3 residues: CASSLGATQYF. The CDR3 DNA reads TGTGCCAGCAGCTTAGGCGCGACCCAGTACTTC.

This clonotype was found a few times. The V and J genes are TRBV5-6 and TRBJ1-1; 7 bases are a match to TRBD1. Germline CDR1 and CDR2: SGHDT and YYEEEE. The CDR3 has 14 residues. V was clipped by 2 bases and J by 6 bases; unmatched bases: 7. This CDR3 reads CASSLETGPPEAFF. In DNA form, the CDR3 reads TGTGCCAGCAGCTTAGAGACAGGGCCCCCTGAAGCTTTCTTT.

The rearrangement uses TRBV7-3 and TRBJ2-1; TRBD1 agrees at 7 bases. This CDR3 comprises 13 residues. The V segment lost 2 bases and the J segment 6 bases; nucleotides outside the gene matches: 1. Per the germline V gene, CDR1 is SGHTA and CDR2 is FQGTGA. CDR3 sequence reads: CASSLGQVNEQFF. The CDR3 DNA follows: TGTGCCAGCAGCTTAGGACAGGTCAATGAGCAGTTCTTC.